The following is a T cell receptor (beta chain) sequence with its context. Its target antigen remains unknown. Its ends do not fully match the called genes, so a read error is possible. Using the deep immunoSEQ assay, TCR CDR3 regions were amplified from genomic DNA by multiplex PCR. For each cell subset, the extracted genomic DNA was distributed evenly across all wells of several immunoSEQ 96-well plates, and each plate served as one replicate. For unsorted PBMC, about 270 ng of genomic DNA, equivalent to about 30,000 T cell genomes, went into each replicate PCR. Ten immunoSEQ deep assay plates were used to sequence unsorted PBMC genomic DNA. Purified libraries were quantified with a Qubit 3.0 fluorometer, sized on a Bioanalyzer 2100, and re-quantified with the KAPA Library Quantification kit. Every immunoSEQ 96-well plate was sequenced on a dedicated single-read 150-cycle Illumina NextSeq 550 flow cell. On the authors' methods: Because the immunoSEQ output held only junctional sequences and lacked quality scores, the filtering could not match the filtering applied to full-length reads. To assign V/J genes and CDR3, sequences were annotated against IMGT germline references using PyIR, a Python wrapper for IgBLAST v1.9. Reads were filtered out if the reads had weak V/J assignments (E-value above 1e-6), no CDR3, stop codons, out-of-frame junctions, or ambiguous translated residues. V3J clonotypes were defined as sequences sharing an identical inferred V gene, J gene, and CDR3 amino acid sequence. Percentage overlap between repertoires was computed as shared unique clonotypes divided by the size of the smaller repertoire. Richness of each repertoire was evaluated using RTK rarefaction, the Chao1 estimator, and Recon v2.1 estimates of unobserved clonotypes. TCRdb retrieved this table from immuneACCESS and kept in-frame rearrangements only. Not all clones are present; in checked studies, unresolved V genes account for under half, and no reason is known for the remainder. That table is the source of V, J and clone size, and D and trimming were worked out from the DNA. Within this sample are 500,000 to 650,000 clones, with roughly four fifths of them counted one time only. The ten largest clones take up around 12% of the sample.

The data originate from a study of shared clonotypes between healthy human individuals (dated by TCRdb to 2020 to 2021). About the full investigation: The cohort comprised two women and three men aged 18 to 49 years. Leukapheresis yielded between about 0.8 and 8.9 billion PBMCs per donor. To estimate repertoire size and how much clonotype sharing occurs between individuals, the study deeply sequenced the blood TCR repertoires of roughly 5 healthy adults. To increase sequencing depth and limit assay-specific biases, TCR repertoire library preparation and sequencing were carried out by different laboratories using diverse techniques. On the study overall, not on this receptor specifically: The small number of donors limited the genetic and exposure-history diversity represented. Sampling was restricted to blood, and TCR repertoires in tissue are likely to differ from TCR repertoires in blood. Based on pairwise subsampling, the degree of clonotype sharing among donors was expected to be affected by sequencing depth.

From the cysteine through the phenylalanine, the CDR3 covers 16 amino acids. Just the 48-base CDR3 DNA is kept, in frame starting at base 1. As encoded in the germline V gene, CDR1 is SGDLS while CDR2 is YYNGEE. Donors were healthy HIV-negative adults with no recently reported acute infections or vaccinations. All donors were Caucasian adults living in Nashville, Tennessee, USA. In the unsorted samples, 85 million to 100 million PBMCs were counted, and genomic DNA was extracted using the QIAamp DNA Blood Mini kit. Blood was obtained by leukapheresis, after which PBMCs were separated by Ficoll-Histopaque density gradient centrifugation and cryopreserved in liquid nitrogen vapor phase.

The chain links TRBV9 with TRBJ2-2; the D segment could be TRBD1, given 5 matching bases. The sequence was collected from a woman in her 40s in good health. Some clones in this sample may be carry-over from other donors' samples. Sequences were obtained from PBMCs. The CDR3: CVSSAQSRVVAGELFF. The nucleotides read TGTGTCAGCAGCGCCCAGTCCAGGGTAGTCGCCGGGGAGCTGTTTTTT.